This TCR beta chain appears in the sequencing data of a study of blood T cell repertoires in COVID-19. Study information: Specimens from acute and convalescent COVID-19 originated in the United States, Italy and Spain.

The CDR3 extends over 17 amino acids. In germline, CDR1 is MNHEY, CDR2 SVGEGT. V was pared by 3 bases and J by 4 bases, with 18 bases between. Authors' processing steps: Amplification of reference gene primers provided the estimated nucleated cell counts. Sequencing used immunoSEQ multiplex PCR; TCRdb keeps in-frame clones, though not all of them. From that table come the V and J calls and clone size; the DNA was used to work out D and trimming. This table has 40,000 to 65,000 clones, over 70% appearing once. Sequencing was performed on peripheral blood. The rearrangement links TRBV6-2 or TRBV6-3 to TRBJ1-4; the D is unclear. This TCR came from a human donor with active or convalescent COVID-19. The donor label of this sample is uncertain. The CDR3 coding sequence is TGTGCCAGCAGTTATAAGGTGCGGCGGGAGATTAATGAAAAACTGTTTTTT. Translating gives CASSYKVRREINEKLFF.